What follows describes a single T cell receptor (beta chain). Its target is unknown. At one boundary the junction diverges from the germline segment, which might be a read error. The sample originates from a study of T cell repertoires in cytomegalovirus infection. At the level of the study: CMV infection and matching HLA type were both indicated by public TCR beta signatures.

The CDR3 runs to 17 residues. Each CDR3 protein is one row after TCRdb ran MiXCR on the reads. Of approximately 1,000,000 distinct CDR3 sequences in the sample, around 30% were seen once. Sample: cultured CD8+ T cells from PBMCs, taken from culture after CMV antigen stimulation. The receptor was derived from a human donor in good health (CMV status not recorded). Some clones in this sample may be carry-over from other donors' samples. The J gene is TRBJ1-3, the V gene TRBV5-3; TRBD1 might be the D (5 bases). TRBV5-3 is an ORF for which the function is uncertain. The CDR3 reads CASSLSPDSYSGNTIYF. DNA for the CDR3: TGTGCCAGCAGCTTGTCTCCCGACAGCTACTCTGGAAACACCATATATTTT.